This T cell receptor beta chain was captured in a study of blood T cell repertoires in COVID-19. Study details: The study drew acute and convalescent COVID-19 samples from the United States, Italy and Spain.

In the original processing: How many nucleated cells were present was estimated from reference gene primer amplification. TCRdb's table, derived via immunoSEQ multiplex PCR, lists solely in-frame clones and lacks some. Clone size and V and J calls were adopted from that table, with D and trimming inferred from the DNA. The data hold 230,000 or so clones, with approximately 80% observed a single time. This clone was observed a single time. Germline V CDR1 and CDR2: GTSNPN, SVGIG (reference sequence). V dropped 0 bases and J dropped 7 bases, with 10 bases sitting between them. This CDR3 spans 14 amino acids.

The J gene is TRBJ1-6, the V gene TRBV30, with a tentative D call TRBD1 (6 bases). The TCR sequence derives from a man aged 30-40 years with active or convalescent COVID-19. The sequencing input was peripheral blood. DNA of the CDR3: TGTGCCTGGAGTGTATCCAGGGGCAATTCACCCCTCCACTTT. Translation: CAWSVSRGNSPLHF.